The sequence of this T cell receptor (beta chain) was determined in a study of early T cells in non-severe SARS-CoV-2 infection. This clonotype was detected ten times or more. Per germline, CDR1 SNHLY and CDR2 FYNNEI. Trimming shortened V by 8 bases and J by 2 bases, and 12 bases separated the two germline ends. The CDR3 contains 14 residues. Unique molecular identifier tags were affixed to discrete cDNA molecules. MiXCR, run by TCRdb on the 5' RACE reads, gives a single entry per CDR3 protein. The table shows tens of thousands of distinct CDR3 sequences, with around a tenth occurring only once. The V gene is TRBV2, the J gene TRBJ2-2, with D perhaps being TRBD1 or TRBD2 (5 bases each). This TCR was recovered from an adult who was a healthcare worker with PCR-confirmed SARS-CoV-2 infection or an uninfected control (not recorded which). Source: whole blood, taken at baseline. The CDR3 DNA is TGTGCCAGCGGGGGAGATCCTAACACCGGGGAGCTGTTTTTT. Protein sequence: CASGGDPNTGELFF.